This TCR beta chain was profiled in a study of T cell responses to AZD1222 COVID-19 vaccine. General study results and limits: Spike-specific TCR breadth and depth went up after people got two AZD1222 doses. At study baseline, merely roughly 6 AZD1222 recipients were seropositive. Distributed over spike, vaccine-associated CD4 TCRs predominated at 160-218 and 743-854. Mostly white British, mostly female donors; authors suggested clonal diversity may be underestimated.

Remarks on this clone: The target antigen is unknown.

V gave up 2 bases and J gave up 9 bases, with 11 bases separating them. CDR3 length: 14 amino acids. CDR1 and CDR2 from the germline V gene are PRHDT and FYEKMQ (reference sequence). Measured with immunoSEQ multiplex PCR; TCRdb has only the in-frame clones, and not every one. Of some 120,000 clones listed, less than 90% were seen once; the top ten hold just under 10%. Here the sequenced sample was peripheral blood, taken on day 0 of AZD1222 vaccination. The sequence came from an adult in good health. V gene TRBV13 combines with J gene TRBJ1-6; maybe TRBD1 (5 bases). CDR3 in DNA: TGTGCCAGCAGCTTATCTATCAGGGCTTCACCCCTCCACTTT. As protein: CASSLSIRASPLHF.